This T cell receptor (beta chain) was sequenced for a study of T-cell memory formation after mild COVID-19. TCRdb independently ran MiXCR on the 5' RACE reads; one entry per CDR3 protein. The sample holds 470,000 or so distinct CDR3 sequences, around 27% seen once. V shed 2 bases and J shed 4 bases, with 11 bases lying between them. The CDR3 runs 14 residues. In germline, CDR1 is SGHRS, CDR2 YFSETQ. The source material was PBMCs or a T cell subset sorted from them (not recorded which). This clonotype originated in an adult woman who had mild COVID-19 (a few samples of this study predate the infection). Cell type and time point are not known. The V and J genes are TRBV5-1 and TRBJ2-3; D is perhaps TRBD1 (5 bases). This CDR3 reads CASSLVAGPDTQYF. CDR3 DNA sequence: TGCGCCAGCAGCTTAGTGGCAGGGCCAGATACGCAGTATTTT.